The rows below give T cell receptor beta chains drawn from one sample of a study of response to subunit inactivated influenza vaccine. Using its own MiXCR run on the RT-PCR reads, TCRdb lists one record per CDR3 protein. The repertoire consists of 450,000 to 500,000 distinct CDR3 sequences, with 10% to 11% occurring once and the leading ten covering about an eighth. This material consisted of PBMCs from blood, taken 40 to 50 days after vaccination. The receptors come from a middle-aged man who received an inactivated influenza vaccine. Both conserved end residues are part of each CDR3. A D gene is named only where the DNA matches it firmly. Expanded clones get a size class; other rows say once, few or many, or leave the size out.

clone_size	v_call	j_call	d_call	cdr3_aa	cdr3_nt
once	TRBV7-2	TRBJ2-5	TRBD2	CASSLTSGTLGETQYF	TGTGCCAGCAGCCTGACTAGCGGGACCCTGGGGGAGACCCAGTACTTC
.	TRBV20-1	TRBJ1-5	TRBD1	CSALDRVDQPQHF	TGCAGTGCTTTGGACAGGGTGGATCAGCCCCAGCATTTT
.	TRBV10-3	TRBJ2-3	.	CAISESAGRLTSTDTQYF	TGTGCCATCAGTGAGTCGGCCGGACGACTGACCAGCACAGATACGCAGTATTTT
few	TRBV11-2	TRBJ2-2	TRBD2	CASSLGLAGGELFF	TGTGCCAGCAGCTTGGGGCTAGCGGGCGGGGAGCTGTTTTTT
few	TRBV28	TRBJ1-1	.	CASGRETEAFF	TGTGCCAGCGGGCGGGAGACTGAAGCTTTCTTT
many	TRBV10-3	TRBJ2-3	TRBD2	CAISGAGGSSTDTQYF	TGTGCCATCAGTGGAGCGGGGGGCTCTAGCACAGATACGCAGTATTTT
.	TRBV5-6	TRBJ2-7	.	CASSEGQLVYEQYF	TGTGCCAGCAGCGAGGGACAACTCGTTTACGAGCAGTACTTC
many	TRBV4-1	TRBJ2-1	TRBD1	CASSQEDRGNEQFF	TGCGCCAGCAGCCAAGAGGACAGGGGCAATGAGCAGTTCTTC
.	TRBV2	TRBJ1-1	.	CASTVRGTGKTEAFF	TGTGCCAGCACCGTTAGGGGTACAGGGAAGACTGAAGCTTTCTTT
few	TRBV20-1	TRBJ2-1	.	CSATPRGPEGDRGQFF	TGCAGTGCCACTCCGCGGGGCCCTGAAGGGGATAGGGGGCAGTTCTTC
.	TRBV12-3/TRBV12-4	TRBJ2-1	TRBD2	CASSRTSGPNEQFF	TGTGCCAGCAGTCGGACTAGCGGTCCCAATGAGCAGTTCTTC
.	TRBV20-1	TRBJ2-4	.	CSATRPLAKNIQYF	TGCAGTGCTACCCGACCTTTAGCCAAAAACATTCAGTACTTC
few	TRBV12-3/TRBV12-4	TRBJ1-6	TRBD1	CASSAGTGSSPLHF	TGTGCCAGCAGTGCCGGGACAGGGAGCTCACCCCTCCACTTT
few	TRBV5-1	TRBJ2-5	TRBD1	CASSLGTAVQETQYF	TGCGCCAGCAGCCTGGGGACAGCAGTCCAAGAGACCCAGTACTTC
.	TRBV11-2	TRBJ2-1	.	CASSLDPRGVEQFF	TGTGCCAGCAGCTTAGATCCTAGGGGGGTCGAGCAGTTCTTC
.	TRBV7-9	TRBJ1-2	.	CASILGSDGYTF	TGTGCCAGCATCTTGGGCAGTGATGGCTACACCTTC
few	TRBV11-2	TRBJ2-3	TRBD2	CASSSWGPRTSGRTDTQYF	TGTGCCAGCAGCTCATGGGGACCACGGACTAGCGGGAGGACAGATACGCAGTATTTT
many	TRBV12-3/TRBV12-4	TRBJ2-2	TRBD2	CASSLRGGTGELFF	TGTGCCAGCAGTTTACGCGGGGGCACCGGGGAGCTGTTTTTT
.	TRBV6-1	TRBJ2-2	TRBD2	CASKASGSNTGELFF	TGTGCCAGCAAGGCTAGCGGGTCGAACACCGGGGAGCTGTTTTTT
.	TRBV12-3/TRBV12-4	TRBJ1-1	TRBD1	CASRGPGQGSEAFF	TGTGCCAGCAGGGGACCGGGACAGGGTTCAGAAGCTTTCTTT
many	TRBV5-6	TRBJ2-5	.	CASSSATRGSWYF	TGTGCCAGCAGCTCGGCGACTAGGGGCTCTTGGTACTTC
many	TRBV20-1	TRBJ1-5	.	CSAVRRDSGPQHF	TGCAGTGCCGTGCGGCGGGACTCAGGGCCCCAGCATTTT
many	TRBV7-2	TRBJ1-2	.	CASSRDIYGYTF	TGTGCCAGCAGCCGGGACATCTATGGCTACACCTTC
.	TRBV7-9	TRBJ1-1	.	CANTENTEAFF	TGTGCCAATACAGAGAACACTGAAGCTTTCTTT
few	TRBV29-1	TRBJ1-1	TRBD1	CSAQQGRNTEAFF	TGCAGCGCCCAACAGGGGAGGAACACTGAAGCTTTCTTT
few	TRBV7-9	TRBJ2-3	TRBD1	CASSPRDRGGDTQYF	TGTGCCAGCAGCCCGAGGGACAGGGGAGGAGATACGCAGTATTTT
.	TRBV7-2	TRBJ2-1	TRBD2	CASSVGLGLAFYNEQFF	TGTGCCAGCAGCGTGGGGCTAGGACTAGCGTTCTACAATGAGCAGTTCTTC
.	TRBV4-3	TRBJ1-6	.	CASSQDIGQSSSYNSPLHF	TGCGCCAGCAGCCAAGACATCGGACAGTCGAGCTCCTATAATTCACCCCTCCACTTT
many	TRBV7-2	TRBJ2-3	.	CASSWRSGTTDTQYF	TGTGCCAGCAGCTGGCGGTCGGGGACAACAGATACGCAGTATTTT
.	TRBV4-1	TRBJ2-1	.	CASSQVFHRDGNEQFF	TGCGCCAGCAGCCAAGTATTCCACAGGGATGGCAATGAGCAGTTCTTC
few	TRBV3-1	TRBJ1-2	.	CASSQETRRGYGYTF	TGTGCCAGCAGCCAAGAGACAAGGAGGGGCTATGGCTACACCTTC
few	TRBV5-1	TRBJ2-7	.	CASRLDRTYEQYF	TGCGCCAGTCGCCTGGACCGCACCTACGAGCAGTACTTC
few	TRBV24-1	TRBJ2-7	TRBD2	CATSSGTPFYEQYF	TGTGCCACCAGTAGCGGGACCCCCTTCTACGAGCAGTACTTC
.	TRBV7-2	TRBJ2-1	.	CASSLGSFDEQFF	TGTGCCAGCAGCTTAGGCAGCTTCGATGAGCAGTTCTTC
many	TRBV29-1	TRBJ2-1	.	CSVEPLGAGNNEQFF	TGCAGCGTTGAGCCCTTGGGTGCAGGGAACAATGAGCAGTTCTTC
few	TRBV7-8	TRBJ2-1	TRBD2	CASRNERREVSGQFF	TGTGCCAGCAGGAATGAAAGGCGGGAGGTATCTGGACAGTTCTTC
many	TRBV10-1	TRBJ2-3	.	CASSDSRPSDTQYF	TGCGCCAGCAGTGACTCTCGGCCGTCAGATACGCAGTATTTT
many	TRBV6-1	TRBJ2-7	.	CASSVTRSLREQYF	TGTGCCAGCAGTGTAACTAGATCTCTCAGGGAGCAGTACTTC
.	TRBV20-1	TRBJ2-1	TRBD2	CSASGRANNEQFF	TGCAGTGCTAGCGGGAGGGCCAATAATGAGCAGTTCTTC
many	TRBV3-1	TRBJ2-7	TRBD2	CASSQSLRGGYEQYF	TGTGCCAGCAGCCAATCTCTACGGGGGGGCTACGAGCAGTACTTC
.	TRBV5-6	TRBJ2-1	.	CASSLIAMASSYNEQFF	TGTGCCAGCAGCTTGATCGCGATGGCGAGCTCCTACAATGAGCAGTTCTTC
.	TRBV5-1	TRBJ2-3	.	CASSPGKHTNTDTQYF	TGCGCCAGCAGCCCGGGTAAACACACCAACACAGATACGCAGTATTTT
.	TRBV6-7	TRBJ2-7	TRBD1	CASRPRGNYEQYF	TGTGCCAGCAGACCCAGGGGGAACTACGAGCAGTACTTC
.	TRBV12-3/TRBV12-4	TRBJ2-1	.	CASSVLIGEQFF	TGTGCCAGCAGTGTACTGATCGGGGAGCAGTTCTTC
many	TRBV5-1	TRBJ2-3	TRBD2	CASSLGLAGGVTDTQYF	TGCGCCAGCAGCTTGGGACTAGCGGGAGGGGTGACGGATACGCAGTATTTT
.	TRBV4-2	TRBJ2-5	TRBD2	CASSLEEVFRTSGREPSETQYF	TGTGCCAGCAGCCTAGAGGAGGTATTCAGGACTAGCGGGAGAGAACCGTCAGAGACCCAGTACTTC
few	TRBV5-1	TRBJ1-1	TRBD1	CASSLETGGLTEAFF	TGCGCCAGCAGCTTAGAGACAGGGGGCCTAACTGAAGCTTTCTTT
.	TRBV6-5	TRBJ2-3	.	CASSYVWGGKDTQYF	TGTGCCAGCAGTTACGTTTGGGGTGGTAAAGATACGCAGTATTTT
.	TRBV4-3	TRBJ2-1	.	CASSREVSGQPYNEQFF	TGCGCCAGCAGCCGAGAGGTATCAGGACAGCCTTACAATGAGCAGTTCTTC
.	TRBV20-1	TRBJ1-1	.	CSAISIEANTEAFF	TGCAGTGCTATTTCGATAGAAGCGAACACTGAAGCTTTCTTT
.	TRBV14	TRBJ2-5	.	CASSQDYGRETQYF	TGTGCCAGCAGCCAAGATTATGGACGGGAGACCCAGTACTTC
many	TRBV6-2/TRBV6-3	TRBJ2-1	TRBD2	CASSYPGRMSYNEQFF	TGTGCCAGCAGTTACCCCGGGAGGATGTCCTACAATGAGCAGTTCTTC
many	TRBV4-3	TRBJ2-7	.	CASSQGRSYEQYF	TGTGCCAGCAGCCAAGGCAGGTCCTACGAGCAGTACTTC
many	TRBV9	TRBJ2-1	TRBD2	CASSVGLGLAGEQFF	TGTGCCAGCAGCGTAGGCTTGGGACTAGCGGGAGAGCAGTTCTTC
many	TRBV29-1	TRBJ2-2	.	CSVAGPTGELFF	TGCAGCGTCGCGGGACCTACCGGGGAGCTGTTTTTT